The clone carrying this T cell receptor beta chain was detected ten times or more. TCRdb reanalysed the reads using MiXCR and keeps one entry per CDR3 protein. Of more than 500,000 distinct CDR3 sequences listed, approximately 15% are singletons. The data belong to a study of T cell repertoires in cytomegalovirus infection. Germline assignment: CDR1 MDHEN and CDR2 SYDVKM. V shed 6 bases and J 7 bases; nucleotides not matched to a gene: 11. CDR3 length equals 15 residues. The chain is built from TRBV28 and TRBJ2-1; TRBD1 aligns across 8 bases. The clonotype originates from a human donor in good health (CMV status not recorded). Some clones in this sample may be carry-over from other donors' samples. The sample consisted of CD8+ T cells from PBMCs. CDR3 residues: CASSHPRTGSNEQFF. The CDR3 coding sequence is TGTGCCAGCAGCCACCCCCGGACAGGGTCGAATGAGCAGTTCTTC.